The rows below give T cell receptor beta chains drawn from one sample of a study of blood T cell repertoires in COVID-19. The assay was immunoSEQ multiplex PCR, and TCRdb's table has in-frame clones only and misses some. The repertoire holds around 120,000 clones, with about 88% as singletons. The sample consisted of peripheral blood. The receptors stem from a human donor in a cohort sampled during active COVID-19. Both conserved end residues are part of each CDR3. A D gene is named only where the DNA matches it firmly. Clone size, where shown, is once, few, many, or a class for clones that have expanded.

V gene,J gene,clone size,CDR3 length,D gene,CDR3 DNA,CDR3 protein
TRBV6-1,TRBJ1-6,.,16,TRBD1,TGTGCCAGCAGTGGCCCAGGGGGTTCCTATAATTCACCCCTCCACTTT,CASSGPGGSYNSPLHF
TRBV2,TRBJ1-2,.,14,TRBD1,TGTGCCAGCACTATGGACAGGGGAGGCTATGGCTACACCTTC,CASTMDRGGYGYTF
TRBV4-2,TRBJ2-6,.,16,.,TGTGCCAGCAGCCAGGGCAGCACCTCTGGGGCCAACGTCCTGACTTTC,CASSQGSTSGANVLTF
TRBV20-1,TRBJ1-4,.,13,.,TGCAGTGCTAGTCGTGACAGAGACGAAAAACTGTTTTTT,CSASRDRDEKLFF
TRBV24-1,TRBJ2-1,once,20,TRBD2,TGTGCCACCAGTGACCCGGGACTAGCGGGAGTAATCGGATCCTACAATGAGCAGTTCTTC,CATSDPGLAGVIGSYNEQFF
TRBV6-5,TRBJ2-2,.,12,.,TGTGCCATCCAATCCCTGGCCCTGGAGCTGTTTTTT,CAIQSLALELFF
TRBV5-6,TRBJ1-1,.,12,.,TGTGCCAGCAGTATAGGGGTGACTGAAGCTTTCTTT,CASSIGVTEAFF
TRBV29-1,TRBJ1-1,.,13,.,TGCAGCGTTGAAGGTCCAGTGAACACTGAAGCTTTCTTT,CSVEGPVNTEAFF
TRBV19,TRBJ1-5,.,15,TRBD1,TGTGCCAGTAGTATAGGACAGGGGGTCAATCAGCCCCAGCATTTT,CASSIGQGVNQPQHF
TRBV23-1,TRBJ1-6,once,17,.,TGCGCCAGCAGGAGCGCCACCGGGACAAGGGGGTACTCACCCCTCCACTTT,CASRSATGTRGYSPLHF
TRBV5-6,TRBJ1-4,.,15,TRBD1,TGTGCCAGCAGGACCGGGACAGCTGATAATGAAAAACTGTTTTTT,CASRTGTADNEKLFF
TRBV7-2,TRBJ2-7,.,15,TRBD1,TGTGCCAGCAGCTTAGCCGGGACAGACTCCTACGAGCAGTACTTC,CASSLAGTDSYEQYF
TRBV14,TRBJ2-7,.,13,.,TGTGCCAGCAGCCCCGGTAGCTCCTACGAGCAGTACTTC,CASSPGSSYEQYF
TRBV25-1,TRBJ2-7,.,13,.,TGTGCCAGCAGTGAGGGGGCGCCTGGCGAGCAGTACTTC,CASSEGAPGEQYF
TRBV2,TRBJ2-5,.,15,TRBD2,TGTGCCAGCAGAAACCCTGGGACTAGCGGGGAGACCCAGTACTTC,CASRNPGTSGETQYF
TRBV4-2,TRBJ1-2,.,15,.,TGTGCCAGCAGCCCACTTCTCGGGACACCGTATGGCTACACCTTC,CASSPLLGTPYGYTF
TRBV11-2,TRBJ2-7,.,15,TRBD2,TGTGCCAGCAGCTTCGTGACTAGCGGATCCTACGAGCAGTACTTC,CASSFVTSGSYEQYF
TRBV6-5,TRBJ2-7,.,14,TRBD2,TGTGCCAGCAGCCGTATAGCGGGAGGCTACGAGCAGTACTTC,CASSRIAGGYEQYF
TRBV5-6,TRBJ2-7,.,14,TRBD2,TGTGCCAGCAGCATCGGGACTAGCTTTCAGGAGCAGTACTTC,CASSIGTSFQEQYF
TRBV5-4,TRBJ2-7,.,13,TRBD1,TGTGCCAGCAGCTTGGACAGGGGCTACGAGCAGTACTTC,CASSLDRGYEQYF
TRBV5-1,TRBJ2-2,.,18,.,TGCGCCAGCAGCTTGGGAGGGACTGCACGGGTATACACCGGGGAGCTGTTTTTT,CASSLGGTARVYTGELFF
TRBV5-6,TRBJ2-3,.,14,.,TGTGCCAGCAGCCCCACGAGGTCCACAGATACGCAGTATTTT,CASSPTRSTDTQYF
TRBV10-3,TRBJ2-7,.,16,.,TGTGCCATCAGTGGTGTGTGGACTCGGGGAAGTGACGAGCAGTACTTC,CAISGVWTRGSDEQYF
TRBV10-3,TRBJ2-7,.,13,.,TGTGCCATCAGTGCCGGACAGCCCTACGAGCAGTACTTC,CAISAGQPYEQYF
TRBV28,TRBJ2-7,.,16,TRBD2,TGTGCCAGCAGCCGGGAAAGACTGACTAGCGCGAACGAGCAGTACTTC,CASSRERLTSANEQYF
TRBV2,TRBJ1-3,.,15,.,TGTGCCAGCAATGACGGGAGACGCTCTGGAAACACCATATATTTT,CASNDGRRSGNTIYF
TRBV5-6,TRBJ1-4,.,14,.,TGTGCCAGCAGCTCCGGGGTAATGGGTGAAAAACTGTTTTTT,CASSSGVMGEKLFF
TRBV7-9,TRBJ1-1,.,14,.,TGTGCCAGCAGCTATGACACCCGGGGCACTGAAGCTTTCTTT,CASSYDTRGTEAFF
TRBV5-1,TRBJ1-4,.,15,.,TGCGCCAGCAGCTTGATCGGGACAACTAATGAAAAACTGTTTTTT,CASSLIGTTNEKLFF
TRBV6-1,TRBJ2-1,.,13,.,TGTGCCAGCAGTGAAGCTTCCCTTCTTTGGCAGTTCTTC,CASSEASLLWQFF
TRBV18,TRBJ2-7,.,12,.,TGTGCCAGCTCACCACAGGGGTCCGAGCAGTACTTC,CASSPQGSEQYF
TRBV5-1,TRBJ1-5,.,15,TRBD1,TGCGCCAGCAGCCCATCACCGTCGGGACAGCAGCCCCAGCATTTT,CASSPSPSGQQPQHF
TRBV10-2,TRBJ2-1,.,13,TRBD2,TGCGCCAGCAAGGGACTAGCGGGAAATGAGCAGTTCTTC,CASKGLAGNEQFF
TRBV12-3/TRBV12-4,TRBJ2-3,.,13,.,TGTGCCAGCAGCCCCACAGGGAGAGATACGCAGTATTTT,CASSPTGRDTQYF
TRBV5-1,TRBJ1-5,.,15,.,TGCGCCAGCAGCTTTGGGCCGGCGGGGAATCAGCCCCAGCATTTT,CASSFGPAGNQPQHF
TRBV5-4,TRBJ2-7,.,16,TRBD2,TGTGCCAGCAGCTTTCGGTCGCTAGCGGGGTCTGGGGAGCAGTACTTC,CASSFRSLAGSGEQYF